This T cell receptor (beta chain) was sequenced for a study of cytotoxic CD8 clonotypes in ibrutinib-treated CLL. Study-wide findings and caveats: The clonality rise at ibrutinib response reflected private clonotype expansion.

V dropped 2 bases and J dropped 3 bases, with 8 bases sitting between them. CDR3 length: 13 amino acids. CDR1 is SGHRS and CDR2 is YFSETQ in the germline V gene. This clone was detected a few times. The antigen is not known. The planned depth of sequencing spanned 1 in 200,000 to 1 in 1 million T cells. Here immunoSEQ multiplex PCR was the method, and the copy in TCRdb shows in-frame clones only, minus some. The sample lists more than 60,000 clones, over 65% occurring once. The rearrangement uses TRBV5-1 and TRBJ1-1; D may be TRBD1 (6 bases). The sample was PBMCs, taken after 24 months of ibrutinib treatment. This clonotype was obtained from a human donor with chronic lymphocytic leukemia. This CDR3 is CASSFAGDTEAFF. CDR3 in DNA: TGCGCCAGCAGCTTCGCAGGGGACACTGAAGCTTTCTTT.